Listed here is a single TCR beta chain. This CDR3 is 13 amino acids long. The germline V gene encodes CDR1 SGHAT and CDR2 FQNNGV. The V end was cut by 5 bases, the J end by 1 base, with 8 bases between. The entry originates in a study of T cell changes during pregnancy in multiple sclerosis. The protocol was immunoSEQ multiplex PCR, while the TCRdb copy is restricted to in-frame clones and leaves out a portion. The profile shows 20,000 to 25,000 clones, about 89% of them singletons. The source of this sequence is a female donor in good health, enrolled as a control in a pregnancy study. Specimen: CD8+ T cells from peripheral blood mononuclear cells, collected in the first trimester of pregnancy. This chain connects TRBV11-2 to TRBJ1-1, with a tentative D call TRBD1 (6 bases). For the CDR3, the DNA is TGTGCCAGCAGCCCGACAGGGAACACTGAAGCTTTCTTT. It translates to CASSPTGNTEAFF.